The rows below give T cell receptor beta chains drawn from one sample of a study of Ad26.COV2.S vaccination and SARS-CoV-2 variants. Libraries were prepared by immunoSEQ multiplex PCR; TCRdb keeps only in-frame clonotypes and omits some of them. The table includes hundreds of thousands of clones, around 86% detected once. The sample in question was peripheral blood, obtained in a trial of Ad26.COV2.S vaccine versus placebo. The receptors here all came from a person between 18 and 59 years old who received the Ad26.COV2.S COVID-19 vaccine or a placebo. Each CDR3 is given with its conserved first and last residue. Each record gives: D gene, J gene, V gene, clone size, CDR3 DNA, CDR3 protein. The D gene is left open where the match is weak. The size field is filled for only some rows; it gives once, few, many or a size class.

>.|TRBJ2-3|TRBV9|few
TGTGCCAGCAGCGTGGGAGATACGCAGTATTTT
CASSVGDTQYF
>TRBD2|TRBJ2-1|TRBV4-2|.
TGTGCCAGCAGCCCTAGCGGGGTCTACAATGAGCAGTTCTTC
CASSPSGVYNEQFF
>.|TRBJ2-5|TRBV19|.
TGTGCCAGTAGTATAGATCGGTGGCTAGTAGTATTGGTTGAGTCCCAAGAGACCCAGTACTTC
CASSIDRWLVVLVESQETQYF
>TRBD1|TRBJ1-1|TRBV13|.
TGTGCCAGCAGCCCAACAGGGGGCTTTGAAGCTTTCTTT
CASSPTGGFEAFF
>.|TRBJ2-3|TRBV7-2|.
TGTGCCAGCAGCTTAGGGACTGTTTCGCAGTATTTT
CASSLGTVSQYF
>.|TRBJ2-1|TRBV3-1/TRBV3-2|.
TGTGCCAGCAGCCAAGGTCCCGGGTACAATGAGCAGTTCTTC
CASSQGPGYNEQFF
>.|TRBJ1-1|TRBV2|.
TGTGCCAGCAGGCCGACTGGGACTGAAGCTTTCTTT
CASRPTGTEAFF
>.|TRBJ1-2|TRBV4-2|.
TGTGCCAGCAGCCAAGAGACGGAACCTTATGGCTACACCTTC
CASSQETEPYGYTF
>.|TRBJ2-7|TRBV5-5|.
TGTGCCAGCAGCCCCCGGATGGAGGGGGCAATCTACGAGCAGTACTTC
CASSPRMEGAIYEQYF
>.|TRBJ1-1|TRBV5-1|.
TGCGCCAGCAGCTTGGATGTGCGGGAGACTGAAGCTTTCTTT
CASSLDVRETEAFF
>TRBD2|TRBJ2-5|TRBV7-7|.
TGTGCTAGCAGCTTATTGACTAGCGGGGCCATCCAGGCGACCCAGTACTTC
CASSLLTSGAIQATQYF
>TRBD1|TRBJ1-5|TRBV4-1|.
TGCGCCAGCAGCCAAGTACAGGGGGCAGGTCAGCCCCAGCATTTT
CASSQVQGAGQPQHF
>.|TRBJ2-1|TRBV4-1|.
TGCGCCAGCAGCCAAGCCGCTAGCTACAATGAGCAGTTCTTC
CASSQAASYNEQFF
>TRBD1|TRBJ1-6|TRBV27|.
TGTGCCAGCAGTCCCTCGGGACAGCCTAATTCACCCCTCCACTTT
CASSPSGQPNSPLHF
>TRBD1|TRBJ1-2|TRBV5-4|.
TGTGCCAGCAGCTTTGTGAGACAGGGTACCCGCGGCTATGGCTACACCTTC
CASSFVRQGTRGYGYTF
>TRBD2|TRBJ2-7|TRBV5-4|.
TGTGCCAGCAGCTTGGCCCGGGGCCAGCGGGGGGCCTCCTACGAGCAGTACTTC
CASSLARGQRGASYEQYF
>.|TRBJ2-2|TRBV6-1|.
TGTGCCAGCAGTAAAGATGGGGGGCGGATCACCGGGGAGCTGTTTTTT
CASSKDGGRITGELFF
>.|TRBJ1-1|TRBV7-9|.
TGTGCCAGCAGCTTAGTTGGGCAACCGCCAGCTTTCTTT
CASSLVGQPPAFF
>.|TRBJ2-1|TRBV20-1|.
TGCAGTGCTAGAGATCGGCCTGAGCAGTTCTTC
CSARDRPEQFF
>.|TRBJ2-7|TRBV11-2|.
TGTGCCAGCAGCTTGGGGGAGCAGTACTTC
CASSLGEQYF
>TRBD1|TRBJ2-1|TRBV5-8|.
TGTGCCAGCAGCAGTACCGGGACAGCCCTCTACAATGAGCAGTTCTTC
CASSSTGTALYNEQFF
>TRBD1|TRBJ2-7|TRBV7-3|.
TGTGCCAGCAGCTTACGTGGTGGGACAGGGTCCTACGAGCAGTACTTC
CASSLRGGTGSYEQYF
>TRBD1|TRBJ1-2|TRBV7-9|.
TGTGCCAGCAGCCACCCCGGGACAGAGAACTATGGCTACACCTTC
CASSHPGTENYGYTF
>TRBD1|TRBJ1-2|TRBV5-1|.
TGCGCCAGCAGCTTTTCAGGGGGCCGGGGCTACACCTTC
CASSFSGGRGYTF
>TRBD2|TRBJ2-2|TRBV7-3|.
TGTGCCAGCAGCTTACTAGCGGGTACCGGGGAGCTGTTTTTT
CASSLLAGTGELFF
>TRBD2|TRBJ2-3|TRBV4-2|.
TGTGCCAGCAGCCAAGGGGTACCAGCGGGGGCCAGCACAGATACGCAGTATTTT
CASSQGVPAGASTDTQYF
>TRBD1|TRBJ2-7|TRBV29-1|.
TGCAGCGTCCTGGGTTTTGGGACAGGGGTAACCTACGAGCAGTACTTC
CSVLGFGTGVTYEQYF
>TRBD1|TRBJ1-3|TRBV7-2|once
TGTGCCAGCAGCTTAGCCCCGGGACAGGAGGGAAACACCATATATTTT
CASSLAPGQEGNTIYF
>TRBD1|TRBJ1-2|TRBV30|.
TGTGCCTGGAGCTCCCGGGACAGGGGATGGGCTGGCTACACCTTC
CAWSSRDRGWAGYTF
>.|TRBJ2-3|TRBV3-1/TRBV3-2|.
TGTGCCAGCAGCCAAGAGGCACTACCCCACACAGATACGCAGTATTTT
CASSQEALPHTDTQYF
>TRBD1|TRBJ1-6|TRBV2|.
TGTGCCAGCAGCCCACCGGGACAGGGGACTTCACCCCTCCACTTT
CASSPPGQGTSPLHF
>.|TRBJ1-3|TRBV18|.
TGTGCCAGCTCTCCTCAGGGCTACTCTGGAAACACCATATATTTT
CASSPQGYSGNTIYF
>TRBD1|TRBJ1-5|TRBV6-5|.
TGTGCCAGCAGCGGCGAGACAGGGAGCAATCAGCCCCAGCATTTT
CASSGETGSNQPQHF
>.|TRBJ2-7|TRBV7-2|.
TGTGCCAGCAGCTTAGTGGGAGGCTCGGGTAGGTCCTACGAGCAGTACTTC
CASSLVGGSGRSYEQYF
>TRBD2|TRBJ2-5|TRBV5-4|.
TGTGCCAGCAGCACCGGGACTAGCGGGGAGGAGACCCAGTACTTC
CASSTGTSGEETQYF